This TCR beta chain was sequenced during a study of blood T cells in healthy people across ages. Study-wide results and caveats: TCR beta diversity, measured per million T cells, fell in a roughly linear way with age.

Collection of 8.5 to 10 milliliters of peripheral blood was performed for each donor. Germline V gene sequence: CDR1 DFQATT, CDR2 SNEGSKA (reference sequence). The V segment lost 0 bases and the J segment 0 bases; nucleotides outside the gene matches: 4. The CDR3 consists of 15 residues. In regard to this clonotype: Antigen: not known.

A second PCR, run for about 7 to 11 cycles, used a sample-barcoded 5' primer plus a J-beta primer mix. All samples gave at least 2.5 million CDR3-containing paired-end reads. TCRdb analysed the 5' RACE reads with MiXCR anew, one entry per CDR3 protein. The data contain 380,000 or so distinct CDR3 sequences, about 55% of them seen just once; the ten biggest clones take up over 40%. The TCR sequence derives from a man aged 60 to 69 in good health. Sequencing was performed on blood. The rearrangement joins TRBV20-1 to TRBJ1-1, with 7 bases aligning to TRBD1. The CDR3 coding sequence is TGCAGTGCTAGAGATGAGGGGGCCGTGAACACTGAAGCTTTCTTT. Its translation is CSARDEGAVNTEAFF.